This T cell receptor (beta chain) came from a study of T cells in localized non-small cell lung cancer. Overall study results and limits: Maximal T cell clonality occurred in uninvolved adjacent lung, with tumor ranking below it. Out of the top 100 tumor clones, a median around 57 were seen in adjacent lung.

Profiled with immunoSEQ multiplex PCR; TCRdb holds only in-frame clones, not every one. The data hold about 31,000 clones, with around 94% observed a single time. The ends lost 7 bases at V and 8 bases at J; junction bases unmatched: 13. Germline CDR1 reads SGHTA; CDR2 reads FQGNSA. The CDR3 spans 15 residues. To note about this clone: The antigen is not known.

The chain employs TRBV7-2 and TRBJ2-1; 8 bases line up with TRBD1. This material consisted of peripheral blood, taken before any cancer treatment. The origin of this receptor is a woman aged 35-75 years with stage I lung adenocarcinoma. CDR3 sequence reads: CASTLSGGQAHEQFF. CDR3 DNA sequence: TGTGCCAGCACCCTGAGTGGGGGACAGGCACATGAGCAGTTCTTC.